Each of the 32 T cell receptor beta chains below was sequenced from the same sample in a study of CD8+ T cells in alopecia areata. Treatment meaning: oral pan-JAK inhibitor, 5-10 mg twice daily. Sequencing relied on a cDNA template that was reverse transcribed from extracted RNA. The table came from immunoSEQ multiplex PCR; TCRdb's copy has only in-frame clones and leaves some out. The sample records about 190,000 clones, 50% to 70% being singletons. Sample: CD4+ T cells sorted from blood, taken at approximately week 49, from a patient treated with tofacitinib. Source of these receptors: a human donor with alopecia areata.

There are a few counts of this clone. The chain is built from TRBV2 and TRBJ1-2; D ambiguous. The V gene's germline CDR1 is SNHLY and CDR2 FYNNEI. With 6 bases removed from V and 8 bases from J, the gap between germline ends came to 7 bases. This CDR3 has 10 residues. The CDR3 sequence is CASRLQGYTF. The CDR3 nucleotides read TGTGCCAGCAGATTACAGGGCTACACCTTC.

About this clone: Relative to the germline gene, one junction end is altered; a read error may explain this. The rearrangement uses TRBV2 and TRBJ1-1; D remains ambiguous. Germline V gene sequence: CDR1 SNHLY, CDR2 FYNNEI. The CDR3 is made up of 14 amino acids. CDR3 amino acids: CASNAGIGLGLLSF. Here the CDR3 DNA reads TGTGCCAGCAACGCGGGTATAGGGTTGGGTCTTTTGTCCTTT. The entire variable domain, with the rest obtained from reference TRBV2 and TRBJ1-1, is as follows: EPEVTQTPSHQVTQMGQEVILRCVPISNHLYFYWYRQILGQKVEFLVSFYNNEISEKSEIFDDQFSVERPDGSNFTLKIRSTKLEDSAMYFCASNAGIGLGLLSFGQGTRLTVV.

V gene TRBV29-1 combines with J gene TRBJ2-7; D is perhaps TRBD1 (6 bases). This CDR3 spans 12 amino acids. V lost 7 bases to trimming and J lost 3 bases, with 13 bases between them. The germline gives CDR1 SQVTM, CDR2 ANQGSEA. Here the CDR3 reads CSAAGASYEQYF. The DNA of the CDR3 is TGCAGCGCCGCAGGGGCCAGCTACGAGCAGTACTTC.

This chain connects TRBV7-9 to TRBJ1-1; D is uncertain. CDR3 length: 14 residues. Trimming left V 0 bases short and J 8 bases short, with 13 bases between. Germline loops: CDR1 SEHNR, CDR2 FQNEAQ (reference sequence). CDR3 region: CASSLAQAVKEAFF. In DNA, the CDR3 is TGTGCCAGCAGCTTAGCGCAGGCAGTAAAGGAAGCTTTCTTT.

V is TRBV5-4 and J is TRBJ2-3; possible D gene TRBD1, 5 bases. This CDR3 spans 15 amino acids. The germline gives CDR1 SGHNT, CDR2 YYREEE (reference sequence). The V end was cut by 0 bases, the J end by 1 base, with 9 bases between. The CDR3 DNA follows: TGTGCCAGCAGCTTGGGGACAAGCCGCACAGATACGCAGTATTTT. It encodes CASSLGTSRTDTQYF. The complete variable domain, with remaining parts taken from reference TRBV5-4 and TRBJ2-3, reads ETGVTQSPTHLIKTRGQQVTLRCSSQSGHNTVSWYQQALGQGPQFIFQYYREEENGRGNFPPRFSGLQFPNYSSELNVNALELDDSALYLCASSLGTSRTDTQYFGPGTRLTVL.

The chain links TRBV27 to TRBJ1-2; 9 positions agree with TRBD1. V lost 5 bases, J lost 5 bases, and 12 bases stayed unmatched. This CDR3 region has 16 residues. Per the germline V gene, CDR1 is MNHEY and CDR2 is SMNVEV (reference sequence). The CDR3 bases are TGTGCCAGCAGTCCCTCCTTTGGACAGGGGAGGTATGGCTACACCTTC. It translates to CASSPSFGQGRYGYTF.

The chain combines TRBV30 with TRBJ2-7, with 8 bases identical to TRBD1. The ends lost 3 bases at V and 2 bases at J; junction bases unmatched: 6. The germline V gene encodes CDR1 GTSNPN and CDR2 SVGIG (reference sequence). The CDR3 extends over 14 amino acids. The CDR3, as DNA: TGTGCCTGGAGCTGGACAGGGAGGACCTACGAGCAGTACTTC. Protein product: CAWSWTGRTYEQYF.

This chain joins TRBV25-1 and TRBJ2-7, with D perhaps TRBD1 (5 bases). Germline V lookup: CDR1 MGHDK, CDR2 SYGVNS. V shed 3 bases and J shed 12 bases, with 18 bases lying between them. This CDR3 contains 13 residues. CDR3 sequence (DNA): TGTGCCAGCAGTGACAGCAGGGTGGAAATAATGTACTTC. Its protein product is CASSDSRVEIMYF.

The V and J genes are TRBV29-1 and TRBJ2-3; 8 bases match TRBD1. V gave up 2 bases and J gave up 4 bases; unmatched junction bases: 5. Germline V gene data show CDR1 as SQVTM and CDR2 as ANQGSEA. The CDR3 is 14 amino acids. The CDR3 sequence: CSVESGQGADTQYF. The DNA of the CDR3 is TGCAGCGTTGAATCTGGACAGGGTGCAGATACGCAGTATTTT.

The chain combines TRBV4-2 with TRBJ1-2; 7 bases align to TRBD1. The germline V gene encodes CDR1 LGHNA and CDR2 YNFKEQ. J gave up 2 bases and V 2 bases, and 5 bases lay outside the gene matches. The CDR3 is made up of 15 amino acids. CDR3 in amino acids: CASSQLDRVNYGYTF. The CDR3 DNA reads as TGTGCCAGCAGCCAACTCGACAGGGTCAACTATGGCTACACCTTC.

The J gene is TRBJ1-5, the V gene TRBV29-1; D ambiguous. Trimming stripped 6 bases from V and 5 bases from J, with 14 bases between. CDR1 and CDR2 (germline): SQVTM, ANQGSEA. The CDR3 extends over 13 amino acids. The CDR3, as DNA: TGCAGCGTGAGAACGGAAGGCGATCAGCCCCAGCATTTT. Translated, it gives CSVRTEGDQPQHF. Drawing the rest from reference TRBV29-1 and TRBJ1-5, the complete variable domain is SAVISQKPSRDICQRGTSLTIQCQVDSQVTMMFWYRQQPGQSLTLIATANQGSEATYESGFVIDKFPISRPNLTFSTLTVSNMSPEDSSIYLCSVRTEGDQPQHFGDGTRLSIL.

The V and J genes are TRBV7-2 and TRBJ2-5; 9 bases align to TRBD1. CDR3 length: 16 amino acids. Germline values: CDR1 SGHTA, CDR2 FQGNSA. The junction had 15 bases not matched to a gene; V was cut back by 3 bases and J by 10 bases. In DNA, the CDR3 is TGTGCCAGCAGCTTGCGTCCCGGGACAGGGAGGAATGACCAGTACTTC. Translation: CASSLRPGTGRNDQYF.

This rearrangement joins TRBV30 to TRBJ2-3; D is possibly TRBD1 or TRBD2 (5 bases each). The CDR3 is 15 residues long. Per germline, CDR1 GTSNPN and CDR2 SVGIG (reference sequence). V lost 2 bases and J lost 3, with 15 bases in between. The CDR3 DNA sequence: TGTGCCTGGAGTAAGGACCGAGGGGCGACAGATACGCAGTATTTT. This translates into CAWSKDRGATDTQYF.

V gene TRBV29-1 combines with J gene TRBJ2-3; D may be TRBD1 (5 bases). The CDR3 sequence is 13 residues long. With 4 bases removed from V and 2 bases from J, the gap between germline ends came to 10 bases. Germline V CDR1 and CDR2: SQVTM, ANQGSEA. CDR3 bases: TGCAGCGTTGCGGACATCATCACAGATACGCAGTATTTT. Encoded protein: CSVADIITDTQYF.

V is TRBV5-1 and J is TRBJ1-2; 7 bases are shared with TRBD1. This CDR3 has 14 residues. Germline V gene lookup returns CDR1 SGHRS and CDR2 YFSETQ. Germline trimming cut 1 base from V and 4 bases from J; bases unmatched to any gene: 4. The CDR3 protein is CASSLSQGVYGYTF. The DNA for the CDR3 is TGCGCCAGCAGCTTGAGCCAGGGGGTCTATGGCTACACCTTC.

Only a few counts were recorded for this clone. The CDR3 DNA sequence: TGCGCCAGCAGCTTGAGCTCCTATAATTCACCCCTCCACTTT. It yields the protein CASSLSSYNSPLHF. The chain combines TRBV5-1 with TRBJ1-6; D unclear. The V end lost 1 base, the J end lost 0 bases, and 2 bases lay between the germline ends. Germline V gives CDR1 SGHRS, CDR2 YFSETQ. This CDR3 spans 14 amino acids.

This clone was counted between two and nine times. This chain links TRBV30 with TRBJ1-6; D gene unclear. Trimming shortened V by 4 bases and J by 7 bases, and 17 bases separated the two germline ends. Germline assignment: CDR1 GTSNPN and CDR2 SVGIG (reference sequence). This CDR3 contains 15 residues. CDR3 nucleotides: TGTGCCTGGAACCTTGGAGACAATCTAAATTCACCCCTCCACTTT. Protein: CAWNLGDNLNSPLHF.

The chain recombines TRBV19 with TRBJ1-2; no clear D gene. The germline CDR1 and CDR2 sequences are LNHDA and SQIVND (reference sequence). This CDR3 has 15 amino acids. Trimming pared 7 bases from V and 0 bases from J, leaving 15 bases between. CDR3: CASTRSGGANYGYTF. In nucleotides, the CDR3 is TGTGCCAGTACCCGATCAGGTGGAGCTAACTATGGCTACACCTTC.

This clone has a handful of counts. This chain uses TRBV29-1 with TRBJ2-7; D is unresolved. The germline V gene has CDR1 SQVTM and CDR2 ANQGSEA. The CDR3 contains 12 residues. V lost 1 base, J lost 3 bases, and 7 bases lay in between. Here the CDR3 reads CSVEVGRYEQYF. The CDR3 nucleotides read TGCAGCGTTGAAGTCGGCCGCTACGAGCAGTACTTC.

The chain uses TRBV29-1 and TRBJ1-4, with D possibly being TRBD1 (5 bases). Germline CDR1 is SQVTM and CDR2 is ANQGSEA. Deletions cut 6 bases from V and 3 bases from J, with 14 bases between. The length of the CDR3 is 14 residues. The CDR3 spells CSVSQGAANEKLFF. The CDR3 bases are TGCAGCGTATCCCAGGGAGCAGCTAATGAAAAACTGTTTTTT.

The gene calls are TRBV2 and TRBJ2-7, with D perhaps TRBD1 or TRBD2 (5 bases each). The length of the CDR3 is 15 residues. Between the trimmed V and J ends, which lost 6 bases and 7 bases, there was a span of 22 bases. The V gene's germline CDR1 is SNHLY and CDR2 FYNNEI. CDR3 in amino acids: CASRFGADSFGEQYF. Here the CDR3 DNA reads TGTGCCAGCAGATTCGGGGCTGACAGTTTCGGAGAGCAGTACTTC.

The V gene is TRBV7-2, the J gene TRBJ2-5, with TRBD2 matching 8 bases. Germline-derived CDR1 and CDR2 are SGHTA and FQGNSA. V shed 5 bases and J 4 bases; nucleotides not matched to a gene: 9. The CDR3 is 15 residues long. The CDR3 region is CASSVLSGGRETQYF. CDR3 nucleotides: TGTGCCAGCAGCGTCCTAAGCGGGGGACGAGAGACCCAGTACTTC.

V usage is TRBV29-1 and J usage is TRBJ1-2; tentative D call: TRBD1 (6 bases). CDR1 and CDR2 from the germline V gene are SQVTM and ANQGSEA. Trimming took 6 bases from V and 8 from J, leaving 16 bases between them. The CDR3 spans 12 residues. CDR3 loop: CSVAHRVEGYTF. The CDR3 bases are TGCAGCGTGGCTCACAGGGTAGAGGGCTACACCTTC.

Of note for this clone: The junction and the germline gene differ at one end; a read error may be behind it. The chain carries TRBV4-3 and TRBJ2-1; tentative D call: TRBD1 (6 bases). The CDR3 runs to 13 residues. Germline V gene sequence: CDR1 LGHNA, CDR2 YSLEER. CDR3 nucleotides: TGCGCCAGCAGCGAAGAAGGGGGTAATGAGCAGTTCTTC. Translation: CASSEEGGNEQFF.

This clone occurred once. The rearrangement uses TRBV10-3 and TRBJ2-5; D unclear. V was pared by 0 bases and J by 4 bases, with 3 bases between. CDR3 length: 12 residues. Germline lookup yields CDR1 ENHRY and CDR2 SYGVKD. In DNA, the CDR3 is TGTGCCATCAGTGAGTCAGGAGAGACCCAGTACTTC. Translating it yields CAISESGETQYF.

This clone was picked up a small number of times. V is TRBV29-1 and J is TRBJ1-1; D ambiguous. The CDR3 runs to 11 residues. Germline-derived CDR1 and CDR2 are SQVTM and ANQGSEA. Trimming took 4 bases from V and 10 from J, leaving 13 bases between them. Here the CDR3 reads CSVATEGPAFF. The DNA of the CDR3 is TGCAGCGTTGCCACAGAGGGCCCAGCTTTCTTT.

This sequence joins TRBV27 and TRBJ1-4; possible D gene TRBD1, 5 bases. The CDR3 totals 15 residues. In germline, CDR1 is MNHEY, CDR2 SMNVEV (reference sequence). Trimming took 0 bases from V and 4 from J, leaving 9 bases between them. Here the CDR3 DNA reads TGTGCCAGCAGTTTATCTCGGGGGAGTAATGAAAAACTGTTTTTT. Its translation is CASSLSRGSNEKLFF. Full variable domain (missing parts from reference TRBV27 and TRBJ1-4): EAQVTQNPRYLITVTGKKLTVTCSQNMNHEYMSWYRQDPGLGLRQIYYSMNVEVTDKGDVPEGYKVSRKEKRNFPLILESPSPNQTSLYFCASSLSRGSNEKLFFGSGTQLSVL.

The chain is built from TRBV7-2 and TRBJ1-1; the D is unclear. Germline V lookup: CDR1 SGHTA, CDR2 FQGNSA. V was clipped by 5 bases and J by 0 bases, with 10 bases between them. This CDR3 spans 14 amino acids. The CDR3 spells CASSLGPLNTEAFF. DNA of the CDR3: TGTGCCAGCAGCCTAGGGCCTTTGAACACTGAAGCTTTCTTT.

The chain recombines TRBV30 with TRBJ2-5, with 8 bases identical to TRBD1. The CDR3 loop spans 16 amino acids. Trimming cost V 2 bases and J 5 bases; bases outside gene matches: 13. Germline V gene lookup returns CDR1 GTSNPN and CDR2 SVGIG (reference sequence). CDR3 sequence (DNA): TGTGCCTGGAGTCAGGGGGCAGGGCCAGGCAGGGAGACCCAGTACTTC. It translates to CAWSQGAGPGRETQYF.

The chain recombines TRBV19 with TRBJ1-2; no firm D call. The CDR3 consists of 13 residues. The germline CDR1 and CDR2 sequences are LNHDA and SQIVND (reference sequence). The ends were cut back, 3 bases at V and 3 bases at J, with 8 bases in the middle. The DNA for the CDR3 is TGTGCCAGTAGTATGGGCAGGTACTATGGCTACACCTTC. As protein: CASSMGRYYGYTF.

The chain uses TRBV13 and TRBJ2-7; tentatively, D is TRBD1 (6 bases). The germline V gene has CDR1 PRHDT and CDR2 FYEKMQ (reference sequence). The germline V and J ends were trimmed by 5 bases and 6 bases, with 17 bases remaining between them. This CDR3 region has 14 residues. This CDR3 is CASSPRERGTEQYF. The CDR3 DNA follows: TGTGCCAGCAGCCCCCGGGAAAGGGGGACCGAGCAGTACTTC.

This clone was counted between two and nine times. This chain joins TRBV4-1 and TRBJ1-1; tentative D call: TRBD1 (5 bases). The germline V and J ends were trimmed by 1 base and 8 bases, with 14 bases remaining between them. Looked up from germline, CDR1 is MGHRA and CDR2 is YSYEKL. The CDR3 has 14 residues. For the CDR3, the DNA is TGCGCCAGCAGCCAAGTGTCAATAGGGACCGAAGCTTTCTTT. As protein: CASSQVSIGTEAFF.